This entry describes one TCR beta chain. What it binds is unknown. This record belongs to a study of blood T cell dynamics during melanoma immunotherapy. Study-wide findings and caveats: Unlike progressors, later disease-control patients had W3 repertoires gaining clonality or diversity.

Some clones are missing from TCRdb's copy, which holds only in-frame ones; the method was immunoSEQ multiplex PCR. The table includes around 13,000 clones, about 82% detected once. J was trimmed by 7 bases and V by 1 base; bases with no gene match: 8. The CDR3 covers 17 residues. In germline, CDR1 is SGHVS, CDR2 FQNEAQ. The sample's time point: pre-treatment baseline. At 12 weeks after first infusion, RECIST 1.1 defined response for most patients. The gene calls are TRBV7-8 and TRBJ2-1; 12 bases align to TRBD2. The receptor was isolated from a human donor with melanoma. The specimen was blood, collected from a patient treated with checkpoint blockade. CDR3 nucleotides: TGTGCCAGCAGCTTAGAACTAGCGGGAGGCAGGGGGAATGAGCAGTTCTTC. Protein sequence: CASSLELAGGRGNEQFF.